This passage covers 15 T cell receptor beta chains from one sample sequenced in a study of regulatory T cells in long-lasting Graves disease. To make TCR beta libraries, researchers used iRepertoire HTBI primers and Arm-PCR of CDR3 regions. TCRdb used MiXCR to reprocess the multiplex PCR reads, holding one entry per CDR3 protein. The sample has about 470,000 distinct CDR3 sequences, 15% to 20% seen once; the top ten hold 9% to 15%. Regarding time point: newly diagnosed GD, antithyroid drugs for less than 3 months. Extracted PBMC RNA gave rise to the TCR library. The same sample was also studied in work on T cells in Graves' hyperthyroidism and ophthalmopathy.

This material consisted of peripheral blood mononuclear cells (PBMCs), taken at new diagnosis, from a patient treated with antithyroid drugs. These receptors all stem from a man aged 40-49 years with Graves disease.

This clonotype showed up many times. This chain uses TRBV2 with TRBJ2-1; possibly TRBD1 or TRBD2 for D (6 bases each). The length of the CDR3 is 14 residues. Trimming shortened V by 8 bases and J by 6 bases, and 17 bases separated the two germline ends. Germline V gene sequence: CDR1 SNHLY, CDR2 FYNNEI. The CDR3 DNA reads TGTGCCAGCCCTGGGGGGCGGAGACGCAATGAGCAGTTCTTC. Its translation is CASPGGRRRNEQFF. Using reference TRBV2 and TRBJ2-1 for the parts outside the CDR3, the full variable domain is EPEVTQTPSHQVTQMGQEVILRCVPISNHLYFYWYRQILGQKVEFLVSFYNNEISEKSEIFDDQFSVERPDGSNFTLKIRSTKLEDSAMYFCASPGGRRRNEQFFGPGTRLTVL.

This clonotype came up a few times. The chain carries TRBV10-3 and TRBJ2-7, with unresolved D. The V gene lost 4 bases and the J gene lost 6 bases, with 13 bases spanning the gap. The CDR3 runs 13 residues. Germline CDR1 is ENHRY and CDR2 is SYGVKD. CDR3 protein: CAISAVPVFEQYF. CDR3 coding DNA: TGTGCCATCAGTGCCGTCCCGGTTTTCGAGCAGTACTTC.

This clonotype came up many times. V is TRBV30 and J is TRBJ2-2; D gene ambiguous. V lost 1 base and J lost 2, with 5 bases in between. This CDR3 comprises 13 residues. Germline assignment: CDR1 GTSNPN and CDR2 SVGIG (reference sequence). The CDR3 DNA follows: TGTGCCTGGAGTGGGGATAACACCGGGGAGCTGTTTTTT. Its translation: CAWSGDNTGELFF.

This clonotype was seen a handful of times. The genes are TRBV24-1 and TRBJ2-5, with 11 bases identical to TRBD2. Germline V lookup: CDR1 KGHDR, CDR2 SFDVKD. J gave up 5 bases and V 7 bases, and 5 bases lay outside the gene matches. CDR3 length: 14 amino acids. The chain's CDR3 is CATSLGLAAETQYF. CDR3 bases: TGTGCCACCAGCCTGGGACTAGCGGCGGAGACCCAGTACTTC.

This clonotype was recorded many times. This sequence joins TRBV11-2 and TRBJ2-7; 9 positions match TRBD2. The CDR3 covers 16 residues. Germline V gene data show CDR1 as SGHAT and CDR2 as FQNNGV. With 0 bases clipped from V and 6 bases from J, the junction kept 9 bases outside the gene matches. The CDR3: CASSLDPGAGGREQYF. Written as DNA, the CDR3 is TGTGCCAGCAGCTTAGATCCTGGTGCGGGAGGGCGCGAGCAGTACTTC.

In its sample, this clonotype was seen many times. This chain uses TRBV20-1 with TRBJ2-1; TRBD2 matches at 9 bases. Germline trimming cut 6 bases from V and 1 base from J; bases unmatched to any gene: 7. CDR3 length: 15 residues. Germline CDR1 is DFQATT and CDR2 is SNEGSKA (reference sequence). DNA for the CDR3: TGCAGTGCGTTTAGCGGGAGCAGGTCCTACAATGAGCAGTTCTTC. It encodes CSAFSGSRSYNEQFF.

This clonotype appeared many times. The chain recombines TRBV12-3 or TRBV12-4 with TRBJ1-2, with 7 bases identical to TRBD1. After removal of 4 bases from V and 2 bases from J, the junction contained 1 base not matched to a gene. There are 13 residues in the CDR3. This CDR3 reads CASSWDRNYGYTF. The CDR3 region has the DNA TGTGCCAGCAGTTGGGACAGAAACTATGGCTACACCTTC.

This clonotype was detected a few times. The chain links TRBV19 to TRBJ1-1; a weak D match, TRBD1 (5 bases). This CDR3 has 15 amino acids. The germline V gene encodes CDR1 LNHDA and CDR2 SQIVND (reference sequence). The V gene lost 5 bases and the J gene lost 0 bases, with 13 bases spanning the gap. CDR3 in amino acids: CASSARDGMNTEAFF. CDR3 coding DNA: TGTGCCAGTAGTGCCAGGGACGGAATGAACACTGAAGCTTTCTTT.

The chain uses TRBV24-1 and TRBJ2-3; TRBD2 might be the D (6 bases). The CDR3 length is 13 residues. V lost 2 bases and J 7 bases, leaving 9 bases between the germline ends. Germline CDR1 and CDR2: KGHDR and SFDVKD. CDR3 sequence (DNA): TGTGCCACCAGTGATTATGCGGGGTATACGCAGTATTTT. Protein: CATSDYAGYTQYF.

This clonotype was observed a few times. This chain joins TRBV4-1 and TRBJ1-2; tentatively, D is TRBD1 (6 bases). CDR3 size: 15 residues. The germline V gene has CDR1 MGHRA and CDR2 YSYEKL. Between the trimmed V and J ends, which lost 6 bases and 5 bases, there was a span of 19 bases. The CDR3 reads CASRFEGVVEYGYTF. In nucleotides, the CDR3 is TGCGCCAGCAGATTCGAGGGGGTAGTAGAGTATGGCTACACCTTC.

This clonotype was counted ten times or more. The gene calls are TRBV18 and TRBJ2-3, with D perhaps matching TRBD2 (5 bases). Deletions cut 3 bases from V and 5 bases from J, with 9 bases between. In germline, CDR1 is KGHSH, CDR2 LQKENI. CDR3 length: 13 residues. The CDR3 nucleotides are TGTGCCAGCTCACCCACTAGTGGAGATACGCAGTATTTT. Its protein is CASSPTSGDTQYF.

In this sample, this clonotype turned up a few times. CDR3 region: CASSQGGTSGNSNEQFF. CDR3 in DNA: TGCGCCAGCAGCCAAGGGGGGACTAGCGGAAATTCGAATGAGCAGTTCTTC. The chain carries TRBV4-1 and TRBJ2-1; 11 positions match TRBD2. This CDR3 is 17 amino acids long. Trimming took 1 base from V and 7 from J; bases not matched to a gene: 9. The germline CDR1 and CDR2 sequences are MGHRA and YSYEKL.

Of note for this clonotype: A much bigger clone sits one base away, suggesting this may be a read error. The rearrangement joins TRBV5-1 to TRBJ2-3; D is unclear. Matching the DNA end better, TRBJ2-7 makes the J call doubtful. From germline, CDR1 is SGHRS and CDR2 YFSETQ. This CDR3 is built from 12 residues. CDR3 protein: CASSLAMNEQYF. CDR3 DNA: TGCGCCAGCAGCTTGGCCATGAACGAGCAGTACTTC.

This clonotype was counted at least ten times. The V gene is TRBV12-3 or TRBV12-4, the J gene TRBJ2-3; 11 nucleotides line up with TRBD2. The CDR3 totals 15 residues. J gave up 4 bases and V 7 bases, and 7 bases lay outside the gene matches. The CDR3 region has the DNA TGTGCCAGCAAGAAAAAACTAGCGGGAGCAGATACGCAGTATTTT. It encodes CASKKKLAGADTQYF.

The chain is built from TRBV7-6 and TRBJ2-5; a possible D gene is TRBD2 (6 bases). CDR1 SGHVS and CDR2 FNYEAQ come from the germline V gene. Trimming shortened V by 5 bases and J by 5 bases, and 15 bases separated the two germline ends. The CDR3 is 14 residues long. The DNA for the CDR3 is TGTGCCAGCAGCGATAGACGGGGGAGGGAGACCCAGTACTTC. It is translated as CASSDRRGRETQYF.